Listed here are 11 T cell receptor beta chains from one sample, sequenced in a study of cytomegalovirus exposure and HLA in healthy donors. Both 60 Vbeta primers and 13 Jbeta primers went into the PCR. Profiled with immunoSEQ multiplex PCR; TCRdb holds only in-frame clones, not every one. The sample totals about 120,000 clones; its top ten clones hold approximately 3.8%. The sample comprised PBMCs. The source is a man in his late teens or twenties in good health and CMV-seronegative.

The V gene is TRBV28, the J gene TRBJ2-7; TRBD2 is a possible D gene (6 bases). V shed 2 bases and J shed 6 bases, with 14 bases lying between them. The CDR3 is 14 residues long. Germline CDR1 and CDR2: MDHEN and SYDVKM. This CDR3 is CASSLAGAGSEQYF. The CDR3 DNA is TGTGCCAGCAGTTTAGCCGGGGCGGGAAGCGAGCAGTACTTC.

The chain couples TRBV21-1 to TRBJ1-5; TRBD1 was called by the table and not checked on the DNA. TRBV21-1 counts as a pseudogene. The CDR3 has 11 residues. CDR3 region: CASSETGTGHF. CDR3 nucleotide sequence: TGTGCCAGCAGCGAAACAGGGACAGGGCATTTT.

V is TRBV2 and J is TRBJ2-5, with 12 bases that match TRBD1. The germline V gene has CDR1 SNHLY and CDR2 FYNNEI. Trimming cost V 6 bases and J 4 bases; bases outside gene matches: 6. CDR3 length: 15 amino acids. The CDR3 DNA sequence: TGTGCCAGCAGGGGGGACAGGGGGCGTTCAGAGACCCAGTACTTC. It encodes CASRGDRGRSETQYF.

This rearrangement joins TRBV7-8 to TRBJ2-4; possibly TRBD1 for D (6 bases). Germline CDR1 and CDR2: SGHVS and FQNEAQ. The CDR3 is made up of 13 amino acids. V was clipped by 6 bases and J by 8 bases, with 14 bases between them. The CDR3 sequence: CASRNRVGDIQYF. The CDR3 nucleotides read TGTGCCAGCAGAAACAGGGTCGGCGACATTCAGTACTTC.

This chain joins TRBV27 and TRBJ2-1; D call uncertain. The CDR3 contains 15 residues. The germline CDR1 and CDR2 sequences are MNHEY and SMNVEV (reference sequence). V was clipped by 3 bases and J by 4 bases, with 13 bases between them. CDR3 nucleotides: TGTGCCAGCAGTTTTCGAGCGTCTCCATACAATGAGCAGTTCTTC. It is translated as CASSFRASPYNEQFF.

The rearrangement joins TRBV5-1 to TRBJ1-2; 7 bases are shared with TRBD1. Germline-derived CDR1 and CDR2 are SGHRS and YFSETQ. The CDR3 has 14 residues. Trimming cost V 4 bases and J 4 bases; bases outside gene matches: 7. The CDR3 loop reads CASSPGQVVYGYTF. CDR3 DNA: TGCGCCAGCAGCCCAGGACAGGTGGTCTATGGCTACACCTTC.

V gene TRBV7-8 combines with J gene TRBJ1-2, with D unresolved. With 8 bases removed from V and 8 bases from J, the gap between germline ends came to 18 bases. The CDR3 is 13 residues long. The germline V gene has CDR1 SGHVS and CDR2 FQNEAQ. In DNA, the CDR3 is TGTGCCAGCTTGCGCGCGGGGTTTGAAGGCTACACCTTC. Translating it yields CASLRAGFEGYTF.

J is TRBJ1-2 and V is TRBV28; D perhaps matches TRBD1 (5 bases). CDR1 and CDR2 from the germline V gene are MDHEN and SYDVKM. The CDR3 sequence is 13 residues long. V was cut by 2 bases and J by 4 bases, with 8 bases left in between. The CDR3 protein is CASSLPTGYGYTF. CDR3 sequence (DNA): TGTGCCAGCAGTTTACCTACAGGCTATGGCTACACCTTC.

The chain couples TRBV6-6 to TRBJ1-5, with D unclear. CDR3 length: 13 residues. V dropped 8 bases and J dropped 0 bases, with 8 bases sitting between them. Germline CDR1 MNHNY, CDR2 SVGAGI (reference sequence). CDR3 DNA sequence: TGTGCCAGCTCACGGGATAGCAATCAGCCCCAGCATTTT. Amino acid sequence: CASSRDSNQPQHF.

DNA of the CDR3: TGTGCCAGCAGCGGCCTCCAGGGGGACGTCTATGGCTACACCTTC. Protein: CASSGLQGDVYGYTF. The chain has TRBV9 and TRBJ1-2; 7 nucleotides match TRBD1. Losses at the gene ends were 3 bases for V and 4 bases for J; bases not matched to a gene: 9. Germline V gene data show CDR1 as SGDLS and CDR2 as YYNGEE. The CDR3 length is 15 residues.

The DNA of the CDR3 is TGTGCCTGGAAAGCGGGGGGCCGGGAGACCCAGTACTTC. As protein: CAWKAGGRETQYF. The chain combines TRBV30 with TRBJ2-5; 9 nucleotides agree with TRBD2. The CDR3 consists of 13 residues. The germline gives CDR1 GTSNPN, CDR2 SVGIG (reference sequence). With V trimmed by 4 bases and J by 5 bases, 5 bases remained unmatched. Full variable domain (missing parts from reference TRBV30 and TRBJ2-5): SQTIHQWPATLVQPVGSPLSLECTVEGTSNPNLYWYRQAAGRGLQLLFYSVGIGQISSEVPQNLSASRPQDRQFILSSKKLLLSDSGFYLCAWKAGGRETQYFGPGTRLLVL.